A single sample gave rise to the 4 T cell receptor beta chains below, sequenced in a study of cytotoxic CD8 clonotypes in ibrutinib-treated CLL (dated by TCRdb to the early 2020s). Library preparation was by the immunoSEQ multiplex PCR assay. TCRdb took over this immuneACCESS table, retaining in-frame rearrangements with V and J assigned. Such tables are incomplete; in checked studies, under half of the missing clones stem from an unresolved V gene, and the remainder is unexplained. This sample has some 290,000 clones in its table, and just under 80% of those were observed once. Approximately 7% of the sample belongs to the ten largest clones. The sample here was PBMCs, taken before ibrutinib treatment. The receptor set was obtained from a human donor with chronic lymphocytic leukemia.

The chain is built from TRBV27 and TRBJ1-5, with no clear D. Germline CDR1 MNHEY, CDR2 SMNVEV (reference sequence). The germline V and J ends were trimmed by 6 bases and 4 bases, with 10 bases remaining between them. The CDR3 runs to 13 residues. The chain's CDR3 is CASRASGNQPQHF. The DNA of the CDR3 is TGTGCCAGCAGGGCGAGTGGGAATCAGCCCCAGCATTTT.

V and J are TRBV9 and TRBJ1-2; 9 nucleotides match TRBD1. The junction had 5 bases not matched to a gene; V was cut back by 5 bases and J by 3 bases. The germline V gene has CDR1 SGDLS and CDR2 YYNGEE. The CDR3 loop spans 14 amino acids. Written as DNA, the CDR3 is TGTGCCAGCAGATCAACAGGGGGCGACTATGGCTACACCTTC. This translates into CASRSTGGDYGYTF.

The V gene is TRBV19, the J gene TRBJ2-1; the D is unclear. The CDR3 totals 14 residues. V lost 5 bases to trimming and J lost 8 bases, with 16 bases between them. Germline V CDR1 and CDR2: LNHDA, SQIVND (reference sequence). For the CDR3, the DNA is TGTGCCAGTAGTGCCCCAGTTTTGCCGCATGAGCAGTTCTTC. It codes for CASSAPVLPHEQFF.

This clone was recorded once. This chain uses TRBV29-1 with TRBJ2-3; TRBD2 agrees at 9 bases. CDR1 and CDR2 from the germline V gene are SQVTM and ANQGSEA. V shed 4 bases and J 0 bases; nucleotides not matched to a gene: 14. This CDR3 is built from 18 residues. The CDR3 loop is CSVGGLAGMWDSTDTQYF. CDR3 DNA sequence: TGCAGCGTTGGTGGGCTAGCGGGAATGTGGGATAGCACAGATACGCAGTATTTT.